This T cell receptor beta chain was profiled in a study of CD8+ T cells in alopecia areata. Overall study results and limits: There were many expanded lesional clones persisting in scalp and blood during tofacitinib. Significant decreases in scalp clonality and expanded CD8+ clones followed tofacitinib treatment.

Reverse transcription of extracted RNA yielded cDNA, which provided the sequencing template. Sequencing used immunoSEQ multiplex PCR; TCRdb keeps in-frame clones, though not all of them. The sample includes under 250,000 clones, 50% to 60% of them seen just once. Germline V gene data show CDR1 as MNHEY and CDR2 as SMNVEV (reference sequence). This CDR3 contains 17 residues. V shed 5 bases, J shed 4 bases, and the junction held 9 bases outside the gene matches. Sample treatment: oral pan-JAK inhibitor, 5-10 mg twice daily. This clone came up a few times. Its matching antigen is unknown. The sequenced sample was CD4+ T cells sorted from blood, obtained at week 4, from a patient treated with tofacitinib. This chain links TRBV27 with TRBJ2-6, with TRBD1 matching over 9 bases. This TCR came from a human donor with alopecia areata. The CDR3 nucleotides are TGTGCCAGCAGTGCCTCCGGGACAGGGCCCGGGGCCAACGTCCTGACTTTC. The encoded protein is CASSASGTGPGANVLTF.